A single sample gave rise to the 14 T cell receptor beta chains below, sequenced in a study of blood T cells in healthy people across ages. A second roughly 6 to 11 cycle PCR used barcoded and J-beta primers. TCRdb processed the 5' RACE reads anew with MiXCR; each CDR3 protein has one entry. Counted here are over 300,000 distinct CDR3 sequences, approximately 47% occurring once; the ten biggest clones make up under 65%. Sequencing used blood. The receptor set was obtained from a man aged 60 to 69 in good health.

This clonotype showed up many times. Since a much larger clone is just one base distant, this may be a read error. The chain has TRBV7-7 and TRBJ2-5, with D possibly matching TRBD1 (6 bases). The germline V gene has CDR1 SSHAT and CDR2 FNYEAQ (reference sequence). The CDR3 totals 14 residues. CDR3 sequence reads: CASSVGNREGTQYF. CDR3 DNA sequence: TGTGCTAGCAGCGTAGGGAACAGGGAAGGGACCCAGTACTTC.

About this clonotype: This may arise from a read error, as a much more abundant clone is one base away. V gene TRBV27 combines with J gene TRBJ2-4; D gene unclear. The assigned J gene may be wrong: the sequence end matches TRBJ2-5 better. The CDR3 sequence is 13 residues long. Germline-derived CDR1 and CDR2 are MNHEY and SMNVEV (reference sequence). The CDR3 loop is CASSLGSEETQYF. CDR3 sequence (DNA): TGTGCCAGCAGTTTGGGAAGCGAGGAGACCCAGTACTTC.

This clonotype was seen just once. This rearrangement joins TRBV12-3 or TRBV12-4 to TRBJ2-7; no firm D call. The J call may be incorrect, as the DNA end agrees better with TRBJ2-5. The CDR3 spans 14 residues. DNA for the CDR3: TGTGCCAGCAGTTTTACCGAGAGTCGGGAGACCCAGTACTTC. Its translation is CASSFTESRETQYF.

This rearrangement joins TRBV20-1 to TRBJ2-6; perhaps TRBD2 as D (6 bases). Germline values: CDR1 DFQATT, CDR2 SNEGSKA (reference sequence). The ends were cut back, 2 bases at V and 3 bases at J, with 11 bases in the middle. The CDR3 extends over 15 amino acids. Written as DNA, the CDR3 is TGCAGTGCTAGACCCCGGGGGATTGGGGCCAACGTCCTGACTTTC. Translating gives CSARPRGIGANVLTF.

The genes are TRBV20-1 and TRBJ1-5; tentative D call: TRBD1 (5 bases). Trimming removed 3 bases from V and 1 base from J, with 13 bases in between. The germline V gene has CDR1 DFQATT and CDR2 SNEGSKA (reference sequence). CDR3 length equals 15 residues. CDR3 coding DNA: TGCAGTGCTAGGGTAGGGGCCGGGAGCAATCAGCCCCAGCATTTT. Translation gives CSARVGAGSNQPQHF.

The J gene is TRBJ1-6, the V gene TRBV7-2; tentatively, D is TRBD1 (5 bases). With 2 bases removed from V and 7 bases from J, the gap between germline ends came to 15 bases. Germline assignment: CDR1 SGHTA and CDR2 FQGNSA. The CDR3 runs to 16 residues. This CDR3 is CASSLLSGGRNSPLHF. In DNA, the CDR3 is TGTGCCAGCAGCTTACTATCCGGGGGAAGGAATTCACCCCTCCACTTT.

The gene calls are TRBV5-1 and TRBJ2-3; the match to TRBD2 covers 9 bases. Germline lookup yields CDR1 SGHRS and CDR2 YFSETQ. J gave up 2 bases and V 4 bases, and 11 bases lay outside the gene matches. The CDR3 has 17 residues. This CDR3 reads CASSPHPGLALTDTQYF. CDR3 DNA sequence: TGCGCCAGCAGCCCCCACCCCGGACTAGCGCTCACAGATACGCAGTATTTT.

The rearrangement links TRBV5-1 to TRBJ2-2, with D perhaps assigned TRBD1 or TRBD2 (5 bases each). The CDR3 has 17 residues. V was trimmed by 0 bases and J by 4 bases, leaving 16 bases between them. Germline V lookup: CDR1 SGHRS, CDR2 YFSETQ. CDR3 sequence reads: CASSLDAGAGGTGELFF. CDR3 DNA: TGCGCCAGCAGCTTGGATGCCGGGGCTGGGGGCACCGGGGAGCTGTTTTTT.

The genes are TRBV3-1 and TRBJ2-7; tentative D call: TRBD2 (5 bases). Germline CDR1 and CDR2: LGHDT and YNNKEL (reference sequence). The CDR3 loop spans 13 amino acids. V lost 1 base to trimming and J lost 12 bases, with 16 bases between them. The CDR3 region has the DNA TGTGCCAGCAGCCAAGGAGGGTCGAGCGGAGGGTACTTC. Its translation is CASSQGGSSGGYF.

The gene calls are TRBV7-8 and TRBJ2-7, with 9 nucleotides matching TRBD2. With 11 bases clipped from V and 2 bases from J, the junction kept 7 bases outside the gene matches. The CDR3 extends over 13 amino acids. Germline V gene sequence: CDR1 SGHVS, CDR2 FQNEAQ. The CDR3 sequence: CADSGLATYEQYF. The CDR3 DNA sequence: TGTGCCGACTCGGGACTAGCTACCTACGAGCAGTACTTC.

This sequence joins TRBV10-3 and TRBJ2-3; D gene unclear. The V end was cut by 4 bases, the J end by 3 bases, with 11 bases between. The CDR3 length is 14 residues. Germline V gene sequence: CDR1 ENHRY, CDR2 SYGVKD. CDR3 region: CAISALAKTDTQYF. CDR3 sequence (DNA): TGTGCCATCAGTGCACTGGCTAAAACAGATACGCAGTATTTT.

CDR3 nucleotide sequence: TGTGCCAGCAGCCCCTCTTCCGGGACAGGAGACTATGGCTACACCTTC. This codes for CASSPSSGTGDYGYTF. The chain employs TRBV5-4 and TRBJ1-2; the match to TRBD1 covers 8 bases. The V gene end was trimmed by 4 bases and the J gene end by 3 bases; junction bases not matched to a gene: 11. The CDR3 runs to 16 residues. Germline V gives CDR1 SGHNT, CDR2 YYREEE (reference sequence).

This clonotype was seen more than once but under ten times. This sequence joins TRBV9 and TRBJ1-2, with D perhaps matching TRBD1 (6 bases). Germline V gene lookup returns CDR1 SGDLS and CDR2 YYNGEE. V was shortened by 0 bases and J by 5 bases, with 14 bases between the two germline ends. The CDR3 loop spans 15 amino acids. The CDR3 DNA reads TGTGCCAGCAGCGTAGCTACGGGGGCGCAATATGGCTACACCTTC. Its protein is CASSVATGAQYGYTF.

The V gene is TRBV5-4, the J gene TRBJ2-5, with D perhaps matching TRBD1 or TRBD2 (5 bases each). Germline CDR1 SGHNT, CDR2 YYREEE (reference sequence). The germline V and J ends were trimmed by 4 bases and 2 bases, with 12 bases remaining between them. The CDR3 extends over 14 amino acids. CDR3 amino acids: CASSPRGEQETQYF. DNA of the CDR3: TGTGCCAGCAGCCCCAGAGGGGAGCAAGAGACCCAGTACTTC.